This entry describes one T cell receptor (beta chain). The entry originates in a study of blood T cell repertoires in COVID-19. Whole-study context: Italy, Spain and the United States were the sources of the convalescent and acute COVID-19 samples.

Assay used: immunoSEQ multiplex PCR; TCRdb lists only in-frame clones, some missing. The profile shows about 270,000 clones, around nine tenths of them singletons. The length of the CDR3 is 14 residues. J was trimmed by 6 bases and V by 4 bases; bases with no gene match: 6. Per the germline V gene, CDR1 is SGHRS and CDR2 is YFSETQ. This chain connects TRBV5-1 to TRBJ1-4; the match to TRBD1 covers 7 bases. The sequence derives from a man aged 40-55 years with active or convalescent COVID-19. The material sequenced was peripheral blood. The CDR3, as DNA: TGCGCCAGCAGCCGAGACAGGGTACATGAAAAACTGTTTTTT. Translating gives CASSRDRVHEKLFF.